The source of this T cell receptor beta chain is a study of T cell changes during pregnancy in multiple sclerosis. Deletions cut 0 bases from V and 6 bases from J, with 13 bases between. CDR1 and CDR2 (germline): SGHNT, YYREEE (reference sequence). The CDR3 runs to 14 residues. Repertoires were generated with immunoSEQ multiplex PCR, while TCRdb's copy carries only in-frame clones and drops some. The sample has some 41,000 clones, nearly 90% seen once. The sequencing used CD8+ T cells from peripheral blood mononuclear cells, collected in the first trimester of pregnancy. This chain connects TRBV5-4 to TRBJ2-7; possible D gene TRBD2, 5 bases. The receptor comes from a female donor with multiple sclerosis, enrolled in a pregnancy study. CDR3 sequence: CASSLVVLAGEQYF. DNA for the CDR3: TGTGCCAGCAGCTTGGTGGTCTTGGCGGGCGAGCAGTACTTC.